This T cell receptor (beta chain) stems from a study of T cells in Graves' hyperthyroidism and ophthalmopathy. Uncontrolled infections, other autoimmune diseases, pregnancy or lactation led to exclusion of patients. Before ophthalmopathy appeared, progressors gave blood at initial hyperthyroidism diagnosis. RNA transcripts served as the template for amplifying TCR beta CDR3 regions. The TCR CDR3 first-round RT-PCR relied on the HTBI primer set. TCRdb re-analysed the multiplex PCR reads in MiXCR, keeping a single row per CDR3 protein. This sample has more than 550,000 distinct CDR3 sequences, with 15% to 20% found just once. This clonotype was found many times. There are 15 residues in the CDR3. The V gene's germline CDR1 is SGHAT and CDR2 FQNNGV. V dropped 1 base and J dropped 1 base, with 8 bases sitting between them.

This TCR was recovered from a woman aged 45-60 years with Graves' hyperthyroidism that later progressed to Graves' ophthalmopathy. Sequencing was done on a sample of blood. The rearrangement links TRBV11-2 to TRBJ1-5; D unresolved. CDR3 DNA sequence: TGTGCCAGCAGCTTAGGGCGTCTCAGCAATCAGCCCCAGCATTTT. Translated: CASSLGRLSNQPQHF.